The 29 T cell receptor beta chains below all came from one sample that was sequenced in a study of blood T cell repertoires in COVID-19. Repertoires were generated with immunoSEQ multiplex PCR, while TCRdb's copy carries only in-frame clones and drops some. The sample yields several thousand clones, about nine tenths seen once. Sequencing input: peripheral blood. The receptor set was obtained from a human donor in a cohort sampled during active COVID-19.

This chain uses TRBV29-1 with TRBJ1-5; D might be TRBD1 (5 bases). CDR1 SQVTM and CDR2 ANQGSEA come from the germline V gene. V was clipped by 5 bases and J by 5 bases, with 16 bases between them. There are 14 residues in the CDR3. The CDR3 region is CSVTTGGGDQPQHF. DNA of the CDR3: TGCAGCGTTACCACCGGGGGGGGTGATCAGCCCCAGCATTTT.

This chain joins TRBV7-2 and TRBJ2-1; D may be TRBD2 (6 bases). Trimming pared 4 bases from V and 0 bases from J, leaving 13 bases between. This CDR3 region has 16 residues. Germline assignment: CDR1 SGHTA and CDR2 FQGNSA. The CDR3 loop is CASSYPGGLSYNEQFF. The CDR3 DNA reads TGTGCCAGCAGCTACCCCGGGGGACTCTCCTACAATGAGCAGTTCTTC.

The J gene is TRBJ2-7, the V gene TRBV6-5; 11 nucleotides agree with TRBD2. This CDR3 has 14 amino acids. V dropped 4 bases and J dropped 3; count of bases not matched to a gene: 2. Per the germline V gene, CDR1 is MNHEY and CDR2 is SVGAGI. Here the CDR3 DNA reads TGTGCCAGCAGTTCCGGGACTAGCGGCTACGAGCAGTACTTC. Its protein product is CASSSGTSGYEQYF.

This clone was seen once. This chain links TRBV5-1 with TRBJ1-2; TRBD1 is a possible D gene (6 bases). CDR3 length: 14 residues. V gave up 4 bases and J gave up 3 bases, with 13 bases separating them. Per the germline V gene, CDR1 is SGHRS and CDR2 is YFSETQ. The CDR3 sequence: CASSAETGYYGYTF. The DNA of the CDR3 is TGCGCCAGCAGCGCTGAGACAGGATACTATGGCTACACCTTC. Complete variable domain (other parts from reference TRBV5-1 and TRBJ1-2): KAGVTQTPRYLIKTRGQQVTLSCSPISGHRSVSWYQQTPGQGLQFLFEYFSETQRNKGNFPGRFSGRQFSNSRSEMNVSTLELGDSALYLCASSAETGYYGYTFGSGTRLTVV.

This sequence joins TRBV5-1 and TRBJ2-7, with 7 bases aligning to TRBD1. The J segment lost 3 bases and the V segment lost 1 base, leaving 4 bases of the junction unmatched. Per germline, CDR1 SGHRS and CDR2 YFSETQ. There are 14 residues in the CDR3. CDR3 nucleotide sequence: TGCGCCAGCAGCTTGACGACAGGGAACTACGAGCAGTACTTC. Protein sequence: CASSLTTGNYEQYF.

This clone was picked up one time. This chain links TRBV7-9 with TRBJ2-7, with D tentatively TRBD2 (6 bases). The CDR3 totals 17 residues. Germline V gene sequence: CDR1 SEHNR, CDR2 FQNEAQ (reference sequence). V lost 3 bases and J 4 bases, leaving 22 bases between the germline ends. This CDR3 reads CASSFEKGRQGGYEQYF. The CDR3 DNA is TGTGCCAGCAGCTTTGAAAAGGGGAGGCAGGGAGGATACGAGCAGTACTTC.

CDR3 sequence reads: CASYDDHGDTEAFF. CDR3 DNA: TGTGCCAGTTACGACGACCATGGAGACACTGAAGCTTTCTTT. The gene calls are TRBV19 and TRBJ1-1; D is unresolved. Per the germline V gene, CDR1 is LNHDA and CDR2 is SQIVND (reference sequence). Trimming cost V 8 bases and J 3 bases, with 16 bases left between them. The CDR3 consists of 14 residues. Full variable domain (rest looked up from reference TRBV19 and TRBJ1-1): DGGITQSPKYLFRKEGQNVTLSCEQNLNHDAMYWYRQDPGQGLRLIYYSQIVNDFQKGDIAEGYSVSREKKESFPLTVTSAQKNPTAFYLCASYDDHGDTEAFFGQGTRLTVV.

As DNA, the CDR3 is TGTGCCAGCTCACCACGGGGCAAGCCCATGAACACTGAAGCTTTCTTT. It codes for CASSPRGKPMNTEAFF. The chain combines TRBV18 with TRBJ1-1, with D maybe TRBD1 (5 bases). V was pared by 1 base and J by 0 bases, with 12 bases between. CDR3 size: 16 residues. Germline CDR1 KGHSH, CDR2 LQKENI.

The chain combines TRBV5-1 with TRBJ2-3; 9 bases match TRBD2. CDR3 length: 17 residues. Germline CDR1 reads SGHRS; CDR2 reads YFSETQ. The trim removed 0 bases at V and 6 bases at J, leaving 11 bases unmatched. The chain's CDR3 is CASSLGSSGGPWDTQYF. CDR3 sequence (DNA): TGCGCCAGCAGCTTGGGGTCCAGCGGGGGGCCGTGGGATACGCAGTATTTT.

The chain has TRBV6-5 and TRBJ2-7; 7 bases line up with TRBD2. V gave up 6 bases and J gave up 4 bases; unmatched junction bases: 9. There are 14 residues in the CDR3. Germline values: CDR1 MNHEY, CDR2 SVGAGI. The CDR3 here is CASRDAGVLYEQYF. The CDR3 DNA is TGTGCCAGCAGGGATGCGGGGGTGCTATACGAGCAGTACTTC.

This clone was picked up a small number of times. The V and J genes are TRBV3-1 (or the pseudogene TRBV3-2) and TRBJ1-1; D ambiguous. From germline, CDR1 is LGHDT and CDR2 YNNKEL (reference sequence). The V end was cut by 0 bases, the J end by 3 bases, with 17 bases between. This CDR3 has 17 residues. The CDR3 protein is CASSQDREGARDTEAFF. CDR3 bases: TGTGCCAGCAGCCAAGATCGGGAGGGCGCGAGGGACACTGAAGCTTTCTTT.

The chain joins TRBV5-1 to TRBJ2-2, with D possibly being TRBD2 (6 bases). Germline-derived CDR1 and CDR2 are SGHRS and YFSETQ. The CDR3 runs 18 residues. The ends were cut back, 0 bases at V and 1 base at J, with 16 bases in the middle. The CDR3: CASSLAGKREWNTGELFF. The CDR3 DNA reads as TGCGCCAGCAGCTTGGCGGGGAAACGGGAGTGGAACACCGGGGAGCTGTTTTTT. The full variable domain, its missing parts supplied by reference TRBV5-1 and TRBJ2-2, is KAGVTQTPRYLIKTRGQQVTLSCSPISGHRSVSWYQQTPGQGLQFLFEYFSETQRNKGNFPGRFSGRQFSNSRSEMNVSTLELGDSALYLCASSLAGKREWNTGELFFGEGSRLTVL.

The chain links TRBV4-1 to TRBJ2-1, with a possible D match to TRBD1 (6 bases). The ends were cut back, 0 bases at V and 8 bases at J, with 23 bases in the middle. This CDR3 has 18 residues. CDR1 is MGHRA, CDR2 YSYEKL, per germline. The CDR3 DNA reads as TGCGCCAGCAGCCAAGATCGTCCCCGGGACACCATTCAGTATGAGCAGTTCTTC. It encodes CASSQDRPRDTIQYEQFF.

V is TRBV20-1 and J is TRBJ2-3, with D possibly matching TRBD2 (5 bases). Trimming left V 6 bases short and J 6 bases short, with 10 bases between. The CDR3 is made up of 11 amino acids. The germline V gene encodes CDR1 DFQATT and CDR2 SNEGSKA (reference sequence). The CDR3: CSAVRGDTQYF. In nucleotides, the CDR3 is TGCAGTGCCGTACGAGGGGATACGCAGTATTTT.

The V call is TRBV18, the J call TRBJ2-1, with TRBD1 matching over 7 bases. There are 15 residues in the CDR3. The junction had 8 bases not matched to a gene; V was cut back by 0 bases and J by 9 bases. Looked up from germline, CDR1 is KGHSH and CDR2 is LQKENI. For the CDR3, the DNA is TGTGCCAGCTCACCACCTTCAACAGGGGCGGGTGAGCAGTTCTTC. It translates to CASSPPSTGAGEQFF. The entire variable domain, with the rest obtained from reference TRBV18 and TRBJ2-1, is as follows: NAGVMQNPRHLVRRRGQEARLRCSPMKGHSHVYWYRQLPEEGLKFMVYLQKENIIDESGMPKERFSAEFPKEGPSILRIQQVVRGDSAAYFCASSPPSTGAGEQFFGPGTRLTVL.

This chain links TRBV7-8 with TRBJ1-1, with 9 bases aligning to TRBD1. The CDR3 sequence is 12 residues long. Trimming cost V 5 bases and J 10 bases; bases outside gene matches: 5. CDR1 and CDR2 (germline): SGHVS, FQNEAQ. CDR3 coding DNA: TGTGCCAGCAGCCCCTCGGACAGGGGAGCTTTCTTT. Protein product: CASSPSDRGAFF.

The chain uses TRBV4-3 and TRBJ2-7; maybe TRBD2 (7 bases). Looked up from germline, CDR1 is LGHNA and CDR2 is YSLEER. The V end was cut by 2 bases, the J end by 2 bases, with 13 bases between. The length of the CDR3 is 15 residues. The DNA for the CDR3 is TGCGCCAGCAGCCAAAACCCGGGGGGCACCTACGAGCAGTACTTC. Its translation: CASSQNPGGTYEQYF.

The chain has TRBV27 and TRBJ1-2; 8 nucleotides agree with TRBD1. This CDR3 contains 13 residues. CDR1 is MNHEY and CDR2 is SMNVEV in the germline V gene (reference sequence). J lost 8 bases, V lost 5 bases, and 7 bases had no gene match. The CDR3 sequence: CASSPRQGIGYTF. The CDR3 coding sequence is TGTGCCAGCAGTCCGAGACAGGGGATCGGCTACACCTTC.

This sequence joins TRBV4-3 and TRBJ2-1; 9 bases fit TRBD2. Germline V CDR1 and CDR2: LGHNA, YSLEER. The CDR3 runs 17 residues. The junction had 11 bases not matched to a gene; V was cut back by 1 base and J by 7 bases. The CDR3 nucleotides are TGCGCCAGCAGCCAAGCCTACTGGCGGGGGGGCCTTAATGAGCAGTTCTTC. Amino acids: CASSQAYWRGGLNEQFF.

The V and J genes are TRBV18 and TRBJ1-4; 10 bases align to TRBD1. Germline V gene lookup returns CDR1 KGHSH and CDR2 LQKENI. V shed 4 bases and J 0 bases; nucleotides not matched to a gene: 2. The CDR3 covers 16 residues. CDR3: CASSQDRGTTNEKLFF. The CDR3 region has the DNA TGTGCCAGCTCACAGGACAGGGGGACAACTAATGAAAAACTGTTTTTT.

The CDR3 DNA follows: TGCGCCAACAGAGCCGGGACACTCACCTACGAGCAGTACTTC. Translating it yields CANRAGTLTYEQYF. The chain combines TRBV5-1 with TRBJ2-7; tentative D call: TRBD1 (6 bases). Trimming removed 9 bases from V and 2 bases from J, with 18 bases in between. CDR3 length equals 14 residues. The germline V gene has CDR1 SGHRS and CDR2 YFSETQ.

V gene TRBV5-1 combines with J gene TRBJ2-7; D perhaps matches TRBD1 (6 bases). The CDR3 extends over 15 amino acids. V was trimmed by 0 bases and J by 2 bases, leaving 12 bases between them. CDR1 is SGHRS and CDR2 is YFSETQ in the germline V gene. CDR3 loop: CASSLEGTPTYEQYF. The CDR3 nucleotides are TGCGCCAGCAGCTTGGAAGGGACACCAACCTACGAGCAGTACTTC.

V is TRBV7-9 and J is TRBJ2-3, with a weak D call TRBD2 (6 bases). The V and J ends lost 1 base and 7 bases respectively, with 18 bases between them. This CDR3 has 16 amino acids. Germline V CDR1 and CDR2: SEHNR, FQNEAQ (reference sequence). The CDR3 loop is CASSLGAGPALHTQYF. The CDR3 nucleotides read TGTGCCAGCAGCTTAGGAGCGGGCCCAGCGTTACATACGCAGTATTTT.

The genes are TRBV18 and TRBJ2-1; 12 bases are a match to TRBD2. The J segment lost 2 bases and the V segment lost 5 bases, leaving 4 bases of the junction unmatched. Germline-derived CDR1 and CDR2 are KGHSH and LQKENI. The length of the CDR3 is 16 residues. In nucleotides, the CDR3 is TGTGCCAGCTCAGCTAGCGGGGGGGCCACCTACAATGAGCAGTTCTTC. Translating it yields CASSASGGATYNEQFF.

V gene TRBV11-3 combines with J gene TRBJ2-1; the match to TRBD2 covers 13 bases. V shed 5 bases, J shed 7 bases, and the junction held 5 bases outside the gene matches. CDR1 and CDR2 (germline): SGHNT, YENEEA. This CDR3 is built from 15 residues. DNA of the CDR3: TGTGCCAGCAGCGCCCGGACTAGCGGGAGTAATGAGCAGTTCTTC. Protein product: CASSARTSGSNEQFF.

The rearrangement links TRBV6-5 to TRBJ1-1; D call uncertain. V lost 7 bases, J lost 0 bases, and 15 bases lay in between. CDR1 and CDR2 from the germline V gene are MNHEY and SVGAGI. The CDR3 loop spans 15 amino acids. CDR3 loop: CASIAGPGLNTEAFF. The CDR3 nucleotides read TGTGCCAGCATAGCGGGTCCGGGGTTGAACACTGAAGCTTTCTTT.

The V call is TRBV19, the J call TRBJ1-1; 7 nucleotides match TRBD1. Trimming cost V 1 base and J 2 bases; bases outside gene matches: 13. Germline CDR1 LNHDA, CDR2 SQIVND (reference sequence). The CDR3 contains 18 residues. The CDR3 reads CASSIGGGQGGGNTEAFF. The CDR3 bases are TGTGCCAGTAGTATAGGAGGGGGGCAGGGGGGCGGCAACACTGAAGCTTTCTTT.

The chain has TRBV21-1 and TRBJ2-1; the D call TRBD2 from the table was never checked on the DNA. TRBV21-1 is assigned pseudogene status. The CDR3 is made up of 15 amino acids. Here the CDR3 DNA reads TGTGCCAGCAGCAAAGAAGCAGCGGGTTACAATGAGCAGTTCTTC. Translating it yields CASSKEAAGYNEQFF.

V usage is TRBV19 and J usage is TRBJ2-1, with 9 bases matching TRBD2. The germline CDR1 and CDR2 sequences are LNHDA and SQIVND (reference sequence). This CDR3 contains 17 residues. V trimming: 5 bases; J trimming: 5 bases; junction bases outside the gene matches: 13. CDR3 DNA: TGTGCCAGTAGTCAATGGACGGGGACTAGCAAAAACAATGAGCAGTTCTTC. Translating it yields CASSQWTGTSKNNEQFF.